Described below is a single T cell receptor (beta chain) sequence and its context. Its target is not known. This sample stems from a study of blood T cells in healthy people across ages. The study's findings and limits: Among T cells, TCR beta diversity per million cells dropped roughly linearly as age rose.

A second about 7 to 11 cycle PCR used barcoded and J-beta primers. Through a template-switch adaptor with 12 random nucleotides, each cDNA molecule received a tag. TCRdb re-called the 5' RACE reads through MiXCR, storing one row per CDR3 protein. Counted here are over 500,000 distinct CDR3 sequences, about 25% occurring once; the ten biggest clones make up approximately 3.7%. CDR1 is SQVTM and CDR2 is ANQGSEA in the germline V gene. The V end was cut by 6 bases, the J end by 4 bases, with 12 bases between. The CDR3 spans 12 residues. Those donating, healthy Caucasian individuals from Russia, were aged about 6 to 95. These sequences were also reported in another study, on T cells of mothers and their children. That source adds: Addition of sample barcodes and 2-4 random nucleotides occurred through the M1S primer of the second PCR.

The sequence was collected from a boy between 2 and 15 years old in good health. Input material: blood. The chain employs TRBV29-1 and TRBJ1-2; D is unclear. The CDR3 nucleotides are TGCAGCGTGATATCGAACAGCTATGGCTACACCTTC. It yields the protein CSVISNSYGYTF.